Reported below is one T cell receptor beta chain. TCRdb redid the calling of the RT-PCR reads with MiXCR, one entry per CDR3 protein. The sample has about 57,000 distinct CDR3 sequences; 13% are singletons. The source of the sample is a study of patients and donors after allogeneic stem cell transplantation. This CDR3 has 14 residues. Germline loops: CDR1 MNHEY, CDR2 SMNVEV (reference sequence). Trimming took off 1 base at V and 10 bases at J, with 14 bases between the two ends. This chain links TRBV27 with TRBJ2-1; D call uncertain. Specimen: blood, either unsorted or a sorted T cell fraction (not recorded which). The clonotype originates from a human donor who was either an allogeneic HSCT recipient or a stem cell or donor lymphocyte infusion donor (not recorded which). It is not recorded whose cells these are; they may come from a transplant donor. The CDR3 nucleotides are TGTGCCAGCAGTTTATTAAGCATCCCGACGGAGCAGTTCTTC. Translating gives CASSLLSIPTEQFF.